The entry below gives a single T cell receptor beta chain sequence along with its context. Its matching antigen is unknown. Germline loops: CDR1 SGHNT, CDR2 YYREEE (reference sequence). V shed 0 bases, J shed 1 base, and the junction held 12 bases outside the gene matches. This CDR3 has 19 residues. This specimen belongs to a study of graft-versus-host responses after intestinal transplantation. Background on the study: Transplant types were multivisceral, liver-intestinal, or isolated intestinal. Anti-thymocyte globulin served as induction for all recipients, who then took tacrolimus and steroids for about three years. Findings and caveats of the study: Among circulating GvH clones, peak levels were associated with early post-transplant declines in HvG clones. Recipient marrow harbored GvH clones, some of which surfaced first in ileum or blood.

The assay was immunoSEQ multiplex PCR, and TCRdb's table has in-frame clones only and misses some. Of 35,000 to 50,000 clones in the sample, over 90% are singletons; the top ten hold about 0.22%. This rearrangement joins TRBV5-4 to TRBJ1-1; 10 bases are shared with TRBD1. Material: unstimulated CD8+ T cells sorted from spleen or lymph node cells, obtained before transplant. This receptor was obtained from a human donor who was the organ donor for an intestinal transplant. Written as DNA, the CDR3 is TGTGCCAGCAGCTTGGACGCGACAGGGGGCTTAGGAGGGAACACTGAAGCTTTCTTT. Translating it yields CASSLDATGGLGGNTEAFF.